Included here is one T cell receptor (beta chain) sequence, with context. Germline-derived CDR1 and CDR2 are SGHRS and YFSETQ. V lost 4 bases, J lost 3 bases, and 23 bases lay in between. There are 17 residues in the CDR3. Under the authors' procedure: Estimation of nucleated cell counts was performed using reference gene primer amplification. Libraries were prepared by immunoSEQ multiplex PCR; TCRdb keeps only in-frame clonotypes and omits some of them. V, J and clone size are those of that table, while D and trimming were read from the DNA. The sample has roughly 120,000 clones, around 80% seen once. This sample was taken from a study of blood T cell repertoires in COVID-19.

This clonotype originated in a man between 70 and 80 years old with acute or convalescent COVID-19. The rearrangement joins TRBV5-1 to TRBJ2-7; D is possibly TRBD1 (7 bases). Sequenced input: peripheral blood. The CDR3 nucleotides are TGCGCCAGCAGCCTAGACTGGGGGCCAGGGGGGAGCTACGAGCAGTACTTC. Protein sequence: CASSLDWGPGGSYEQYF. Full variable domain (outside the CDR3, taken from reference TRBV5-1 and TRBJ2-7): KAGVTQTPRYLIKTRGQQVTLSCSPISGHRSVSWYQQTPGQGLQFLFEYFSETQRNKGNFPGRFSGRQFSNSRSEMNVSTLELGDSALYLCASSLDWGPGGSYEQYFGPGTRLTVT.